This T cell receptor (beta chain) was observed in a study of blood T cell repertoires in COVID-19. Profiled with immunoSEQ multiplex PCR; TCRdb holds only in-frame clones, not every one. The data hold around 290,000 clones, with around nine tenths observed a single time. V shed 1 base, J shed 1 base, and the junction held 14 bases outside the gene matches. From germline, CDR1 is GTSNPN and CDR2 SVGIG (reference sequence). The CDR3 length is 19 residues. The V and J genes are TRBV30 and TRBJ2-5; TRBD2 matches 11 bases. Material: peripheral blood. The receptor comes from a woman in her seventies with COVID-19, enrolled during active disease. CDR3 protein: CAWSGSLTSGGQFQETQYF. The CDR3, as DNA: TGTGCCTGGAGTGGCTCACTAACTAGCGGGGGTCAATTCCAAGAGACCCAGTACTTC.